The sequence of this T cell receptor beta chain was determined in a study of low-dose radiotherapy and immunotherapy resistance in tumors. The CDR3 is made up of 14 amino acids. Per germline, CDR1 SGHDT and CDR2 YYEEEE. V gave up 4 bases and J gave up 1 base; unmatched junction bases: 4. First-strand cDNA relied on TRAV- and TRBV-specific primers spanning alpha and beta chains. Using a constant-region primer together with a V-primer adapter, TCRs were subjected to approximately 20 PCR cycles of amplification. TCRdb re-analysed the reads in MiXCR, keeping a single row per CDR3 protein. Counted here are 6,500 to 8,500 distinct CDR3 sequences, roughly 58% occurring once; the ten biggest clones make up roughly 13%.

The genes are TRBV5-6 and TRBJ2-5; TRBD1 agrees at 7 bases. This clonotype was obtained from a human donor with advanced metastatic prostate, ovarian, gallbladder or colorectal cancer (not recorded which). This table probably holds off-target reads from a library built for another chain. The CDR3 here is CASSPGQIQETQYF. The CDR3 DNA follows: TGTGCCAGCAGCCCGGGACAGATCCAAGAGACCCAGTACTTC.